This T cell receptor (beta chain) appears in the sequencing data of a study of blood T cell repertoires in COVID-19. TCRdb's table, derived via immunoSEQ multiplex PCR, lists solely in-frame clones and lacks some. The table records a few hundred thousand clones, around 87% of them present only once. The V end was cut by 5 bases, the J end by 5 bases, with 13 bases between. The V gene's germline CDR1 is MDHEN and CDR2 SYDVKM. CDR3 length: 15 residues. V gene TRBV28 combines with J gene TRBJ1-6, with D possibly matching TRBD1 (6 bases). This sequence was found in a young man with active or convalescent COVID-19. The source material was peripheral blood. The CDR3 reads CASSHRERDNSPLHF. CDR3 nucleotides: TGTGCCAGCAGTCACAGGGAAAGGGATAATTCACCCCTCCACTTT.